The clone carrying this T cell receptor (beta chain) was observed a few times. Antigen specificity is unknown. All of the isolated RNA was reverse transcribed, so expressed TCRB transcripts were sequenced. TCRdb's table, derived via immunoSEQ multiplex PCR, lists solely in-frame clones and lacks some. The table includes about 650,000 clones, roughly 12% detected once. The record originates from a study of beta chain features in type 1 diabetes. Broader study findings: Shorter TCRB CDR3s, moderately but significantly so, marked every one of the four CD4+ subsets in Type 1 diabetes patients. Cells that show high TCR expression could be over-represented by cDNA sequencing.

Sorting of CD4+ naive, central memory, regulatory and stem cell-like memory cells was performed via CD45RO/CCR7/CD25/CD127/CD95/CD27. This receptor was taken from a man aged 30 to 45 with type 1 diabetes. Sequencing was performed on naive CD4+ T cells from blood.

Here the CDR3 reads CASSGQGAISYNEQFF. The CDR3 DNA follows: TGTGCCAGCTCAGGACAGGGGGCTATCTCCTACAATGAGCAGTTCTTC. The rearrangement links TRBV18 to TRBJ2-1, with TRBD1 identical over 11 bases. Germline V gives CDR1 KGHSH, CDR2 LQKENI. V lost 5 bases to trimming and J lost 0 bases; unmatched junction nucleotides: 3. CDR3 length: 16 amino acids.